This T cell receptor beta chain was recovered during a study of blood T cell repertoires in COVID-19. This CDR3 is 12 amino acids long. The V and J ends lost 6 bases and 6 bases respectively, with 6 bases between them. CDR1 is LGHNA, CDR2 YSLEER, per germline. Only in-frame clones appear in the TCRdb table, and some are missing; sequencing was by immunoSEQ multiplex PCR. The sample has around 78,000 clones; more than 80% are singletons. This sequence was found in a man in his fifties or sixties with active or convalescent COVID-19. Sequences were obtained from peripheral blood. The chain recombines TRBV4-3 with TRBJ1-6; no reliable D call. CDR3 in amino acids: CASRRGNSPLHF. The CDR3 DNA is TGCGCCAGCAGGCGGGGTAATTCACCCCTCCACTTT.